These 7 T cell receptor beta chains originate from one sample sequenced in a study of T cell responses to AZD1222 COVID-19 vaccine. Clones were read by immunoSEQ multiplex PCR, and TCRdb kept only the in-frame ones, dropping some. Here the sample spans approximately 180,000 clones, roughly 90% being singletons. Sample: peripheral blood, taken on day 0 of AZD1222 vaccination. Receptors originate from an adult in good health.

CDR3 DNA: TGTGCCAGCACTGTTCTAGCGGAGACCCTCAATGAGCAGTTCTTC. Translation: CASTVLAETLNEQFF. The genes are TRBV9 and TRBJ2-1; TRBD2 matches 7 bases. V trimming: 6 bases; J trimming: 6 bases; junction bases outside the gene matches: 12. In germline, CDR1 is SGDLS, CDR2 YYNGEE. The CDR3 runs to 15 residues.

V and J are TRBV30 and TRBJ2-3; TRBD2 aligns across 7 bases. The germline V gene encodes CDR1 GTSNPN and CDR2 SVGIG (reference sequence). The CDR3 contains 13 residues. Trimming at V came to 4 bases and at J to 2 bases, leaving 3 bases not matched to a gene. The CDR3 spells CAWTSGTTDTQYF. The DNA of the CDR3 is TGTGCCTGGACTAGCGGAACCACAGATACGCAGTATTTT.

This clone occurred once. The chain has TRBV19 and TRBJ1-5, with TRBD1 as a possible D gene (6 bases). This CDR3 is 16 amino acids long. Germline-derived CDR1 and CDR2 are LNHDA and SQIVND (reference sequence). V lost 1 base to trimming and J lost 0 bases, with 10 bases between them. The CDR3: CASSIAQGLSNQPQHF. Written as DNA, the CDR3 is TGTGCCAGTAGTATAGCACAGGGCCTTAGCAATCAGCCCCAGCATTTT.

The chain recombines TRBV7-2 with TRBJ1-2, with 10 positions matching TRBD1. V lost 0 bases to trimming and J lost 7 bases; unmatched junction nucleotides: 8. Germline assignment: CDR1 SGHTA and CDR2 FQGNSA. This CDR3 contains 16 residues. In nucleotides, the CDR3 is TGTGCCAGCAGCTTAGCCATAGACAGGGGGCAGGCTGGCTACACCTTC. Translated: CASSLAIDRGQAGYTF.

The genes are TRBV18 and TRBJ1-3, with D uncertain. This CDR3 is built from 17 residues. The germline gives CDR1 KGHSH, CDR2 LQKENI. Trimming removed 2 bases from V and 2 bases from J, with 16 bases in between. CDR3 loop: CASSPKSSHGTGNTIYF. The CDR3 nucleotides read TGTGCCAGCTCACCAAAGAGCTCCCATGGGACTGGAAACACCATATATTTT. The full variable domain, with the rest looked up from reference TRBV18 and TRBJ1-3, is NAGVMQNPRHLVRRRGQEARLRCSPMKGHSHVYWYRQLPEEGLKFMVYLQKENIIDESGMPKERFSAEFPKEGPSILRIQQVVRGDSAAYFCASSPKSSHGTGNTIYFGEGSWLTVV.

This clone was seen a handful of times. This chain uses TRBV18 with TRBJ1-4; D ambiguous. Germline CDR1 and CDR2: KGHSH and LQKENI. This CDR3 is built from 13 residues. Trimming stripped 5 bases from V and 7 bases from J, with 11 bases between. The CDR3 DNA is TGTGCCAGCTCAGTAATCGGCGTTGAAAAACTGTTTTTT. It specifies CASSVIGVEKLFF.

This clone was found once. The V and J genes are TRBV7-2 and TRBJ2-1; 10 bases are shared with TRBD2. Germline assignment: CDR1 SGHTA and CDR2 FQGNSA. This CDR3 is 15 amino acids long. The junction had 6 bases not matched to a gene; V was cut back by 3 bases and J by 7 bases. In DNA, the CDR3 is TGTGCCAGCAGCTTCCGGCCAGCGGGGGGGAATGAGCAGTTCTTC. Its protein is CASSFRPAGGNEQFF.